Listed here are 8 T cell receptor beta chains from one sample, sequenced in a study of T-cell reconstitution after alpha-beta-depleted transplantation in children. A TCRbeta library incorporating unique molecular identifiers was prepared. Via MiXCR, TCRdb re-called the PCR reads, giving one row per CDR3 protein. There are 600,000 to 700,000 distinct CDR3 sequences in the sample; around 13% occur only once, and about 0.77% lies in the top ten. The input for sequencing was PBMCs, taken before TCRalphabeta/CD19-depleted stem cell transplant. The receptors were gathered from a girl aged 2-10 years with congenital amegakaryocytic thrombocytopenia, due to receive a stem cell transplant.

The sample holds a few counts of this clonotype. The rearrangement uses TRBV5-1 and TRBJ2-1; tentative D call: TRBD2 (5 bases). Trimming cost V 2 bases and J 0 bases, with 15 bases left between them. Germline CDR1 SGHRS, CDR2 YFSETQ. This CDR3 comprises 17 residues. The CDR3 loop reads CASSFRSDFFSYNEQFF. CDR3 DNA: TGCGCCAGCAGCTTTAGGTCGGACTTCTTCTCCTACAATGAGCAGTTCTTC.

This clonotype was detected many times. The CDR3 DNA follows: TGTGCCAGCAGTGACAGGGTGTACGAGCAGTACTTC. This gives the protein CASSDRVYEQYF. The V and J genes are TRBV12-3 or TRBV12-4 and TRBJ2-7; TRBD1 matches 7 bases. V dropped 5 bases and J dropped 4; count of bases not matched to a gene: 2. The CDR3 length is 12 residues.

This clonotype was counted at least ten times. This chain links TRBV12-3 or TRBV12-4 with TRBJ2-7; 8 bases are a match to TRBD2. The CDR3 runs 14 residues. J lost 0 bases, V lost 6 bases, and 4 bases had no gene match. The CDR3, as DNA: TGTGCCAGCAGCCCCGGGACTAGCTCCTACGAGCAGTACTTC. Translated: CASSPGTSSYEQYF.

The chain links TRBV12-3 or TRBV12-4 to TRBJ2-5; D is unclear. CDR3 length: 14 residues. V gave up 3 bases and J gave up 4 bases, with 12 bases separating them. The CDR3 DNA follows: TGTGCCAGCAGTTTGGGAATGGACGGAGAGACCCAGTACTTC. Its translation is CASSLGMDGETQYF.

The gene calls are TRBV5-1 and TRBJ2-7, with 12 bases fitting TRBD2. Per the germline V gene, CDR1 is SGHRS and CDR2 is YFSETQ. The CDR3 has 20 residues. Trimming at V came to 6 bases and at J to 2 bases, leaving 21 bases not matched to a gene. CDR3 amino acids: CASKLLPLAGGKYGTYEQYF. CDR3 DNA sequence: TGCGCCAGCAAACTCCTACCTCTAGCGGGAGGGAAGTATGGAACCTACGAGCAGTACTTC. Supplemented by reference TRBV5-1 and TRBJ2-7, the full variable domain reads KAGVTQTPRYLIKTRGQQVTLSCSPISGHRSVSWYQQTPGQGLQFLFEYFSETQRNKGNFPGRFSGRQFSNSRSEMNVSTLELGDSALYLCASKLLPLAGGKYGTYEQYFGPGTRLTVT.

The chain combines TRBV6-5 with TRBJ2-1; 7 bases line up with TRBD2. V shed 0 bases, J shed 1 base, and the junction held 3 bases outside the gene matches. The CDR3 consists of 16 residues. Germline CDR1 and CDR2: MNHEY and SVGAGI. The CDR3: CASSYSRLASYNEQFF. Here the CDR3 DNA reads TGTGCCAGCAGTTACTCGAGACTAGCATCCTACAATGAGCAGTTCTTC.

The table lists this clonotype with a few counts. V gene TRBV6-1 combines with J gene TRBJ2-5, with D perhaps assigned TRBD1 or TRBD2 (5 bases each). Per the germline V gene, CDR1 is MNHNS and CDR2 is SASEGT. CDR3 length: 16 residues. The V gene lost 5 bases and the J gene lost 7 bases, with 23 bases spanning the gap. For the CDR3, the DNA is TGTGCCAGCAGTCAAGGGATAGACGGGGCAAGATGGACCCAGTACTTC. Translating it yields CASSQGIDGARWTQYF.

The V gene is TRBV5-5, the J gene TRBJ2-3; no firm D call. The CDR3 runs to 14 residues. Looked up from germline, CDR1 is SGHKS and CDR2 is YYEKEE (reference sequence). V was cut by 7 bases and J by 0 bases, with 12 bases left in between. In nucleotides, the CDR3 is TGTGCCAGCGCCACAGCTACTAGCACAGATACGCAGTATTTT. It encodes CASATATSTDTQYF.